Presented here are 10 T cell receptor beta chains from one specimen sequenced in a study of regulatory T cells in long-lasting Graves disease. This sample's time point: persistent/refractory GD, antithyroid drugs over 5 years with positive TRAb. Isolated PBMC RNA provided the starting material for the TCR library. Construction of the TCR beta libraries employed iRepertoire HTBI primers in conjunction with Arm-PCR of CDR3 regions. TCRdb itself ran the multiplex PCR reads through MiXCR, one entry per CDR3 protein. Of around 460,000 distinct CDR3 sequences in the sample, around a fifth were seen once. The sequenced sample was peripheral blood mononuclear cells (PBMCs), obtained when the disease was refractory, from a patient treated with antithyroid drugs. These receptor sequences come from a female donor with Graves disease.

In this sample, this clonotype turned up many times. The rearrangement links TRBV28 to TRBJ1-2, with D possibly TRBD1 on 6 matching bases. V was shortened by 5 bases and J by 8 bases, with 12 bases between the two germline ends. Germline loops: CDR1 MDHEN, CDR2 SYDVKM. CDR3 length: 12 amino acids. CDR3 residues: CASSTGLGGYTF. The CDR3 bases are TGTGCCAGCAGTACAGGGTTGGGAGGCTACACCTTC.

The V gene is TRBV4-3, the J gene TRBJ2-7; D is unresolved. Trimming left V 2 bases short and J 5 bases short, with 13 bases between. Looked up from germline, CDR1 is LGHNA and CDR2 is YSLEER. The CDR3 sequence is 14 residues long. The CDR3 loop is CASSQTLTTHEQYF. The CDR3 DNA reads as TGCGCCAGCAGCCAAACCCTGACCACCCACGAGCAGTACTTC.

In its sample, this clonotype was seen a few times. The chain employs TRBV6-2 or TRBV6-3 and TRBJ2-2, with D possibly being TRBD2 (6 bases). Trimming pared 1 base from V and 4 bases from J, leaving 16 bases between. Per the germline V gene, CDR1 is MNHEY and CDR2 is SVGEGT. CDR3 length equals 17 residues. The CDR3 is CASSYYKAAGSTGELFF. CDR3 nucleotides: TGTGCCAGCAGTTACTACAAGGCCGCGGGGAGCACCGGGGAGCTGTTTTTT.

Remarks on this clonotype: With a much larger clone just one base away, this may be a read error. The chain couples TRBV12-3 or TRBV12-4 to TRBJ2-7; D may be TRBD2 (6 bases). The CDR3 is 15 residues long. The DNA for the CDR3 is TGTGCCAGCAGACCCAACCTCGGGGACTCCTGCGAGCAGTACTTC. This codes for CASRPNLGDSCEQYF.

The sample holds many counts of this clonotype. The genes are TRBV12-3 or TRBV12-4 and TRBJ2-7; 9 nucleotides match TRBD1. V was clipped by 3 bases and J by 1 base; unmatched bases: 4. This CDR3 is 15 amino acids long. The CDR3 reads CASSFWGQGSYEQYF. The CDR3 coding sequence is TGTGCCAGCAGTTTTTGGGGACAGGGATCCTACGAGCAGTACTTC.

The table lists this clonotype with a few counts. The rearrangement joins TRBV6-1 to TRBJ1-2; tentative D call: TRBD1 (6 bases). The germline V and J ends were trimmed by 3 bases and 4 bases, with 15 bases remaining between them. Germline-derived CDR1 and CDR2 are MNHNS and SASEGT. This CDR3 comprises 15 residues. The CDR3 region is CASSDGQGQIYGYTF. The CDR3 DNA follows: TGTGCCAGCAGTGATGGGCAGGGGCAAATCTATGGCTACACCTTC.

This clonotype was observed at least ten times. The chain carries TRBV7-2 and TRBJ1-2, with D uncertain. CDR3 size: 14 residues. Germline values: CDR1 SGHTA, CDR2 FQGNSA. V lost 5 bases and J lost 1, with 11 bases in between. CDR3 sequence reads: CASSPDPSNYGYTF. The CDR3 nucleotides read TGTGCCAGCAGCCCGGACCCTAGTAACTATGGCTACACCTTC.

At least ten counts were recorded for this clonotype. V and J are TRBV11-1 and TRBJ2-7, with 13 bases aligning to TRBD2. Germline CDR1 SGHAT, CDR2 FQDESV (reference sequence). The CDR3 runs to 15 residues. V gave up 5 bases and J gave up 3 bases; unmatched junction bases: 4. This CDR3 is CASSGGLAGIYEQYF. The CDR3 DNA is TGTGCCAGCAGCGGGGGACTAGCGGGGATCTACGAGCAGTACTTC.

The chain couples TRBV30 to TRBJ1-2; weak D call: TRBD1 (6 bases). This CDR3 region has 13 residues. V lost 8 bases, J lost 2 bases, and 15 bases lay in between. CDR1 is GTSNPN, CDR2 SVGIG, per germline (reference sequence). As DNA, the CDR3 is TGTGCCGGCAAACAGGGTCTGAACTATGGCTACACCTTC. Its protein product is CAGKQGLNYGYTF.

This clonotype was recorded many times. This chain uses TRBV6-1 with TRBJ1-6, with no clear D. Between the trimmed V and J ends, which lost 7 bases and 5 bases, there was a span of 6 bases. The germline CDR1 and CDR2 sequences are MNHNS and SASEGT. The CDR3 has 12 residues. The CDR3 region has the DNA TGTGCCAGCAACAACCATAATTCACCCCTCCACTTT. The encoded protein is CASNNHNSPLHF.